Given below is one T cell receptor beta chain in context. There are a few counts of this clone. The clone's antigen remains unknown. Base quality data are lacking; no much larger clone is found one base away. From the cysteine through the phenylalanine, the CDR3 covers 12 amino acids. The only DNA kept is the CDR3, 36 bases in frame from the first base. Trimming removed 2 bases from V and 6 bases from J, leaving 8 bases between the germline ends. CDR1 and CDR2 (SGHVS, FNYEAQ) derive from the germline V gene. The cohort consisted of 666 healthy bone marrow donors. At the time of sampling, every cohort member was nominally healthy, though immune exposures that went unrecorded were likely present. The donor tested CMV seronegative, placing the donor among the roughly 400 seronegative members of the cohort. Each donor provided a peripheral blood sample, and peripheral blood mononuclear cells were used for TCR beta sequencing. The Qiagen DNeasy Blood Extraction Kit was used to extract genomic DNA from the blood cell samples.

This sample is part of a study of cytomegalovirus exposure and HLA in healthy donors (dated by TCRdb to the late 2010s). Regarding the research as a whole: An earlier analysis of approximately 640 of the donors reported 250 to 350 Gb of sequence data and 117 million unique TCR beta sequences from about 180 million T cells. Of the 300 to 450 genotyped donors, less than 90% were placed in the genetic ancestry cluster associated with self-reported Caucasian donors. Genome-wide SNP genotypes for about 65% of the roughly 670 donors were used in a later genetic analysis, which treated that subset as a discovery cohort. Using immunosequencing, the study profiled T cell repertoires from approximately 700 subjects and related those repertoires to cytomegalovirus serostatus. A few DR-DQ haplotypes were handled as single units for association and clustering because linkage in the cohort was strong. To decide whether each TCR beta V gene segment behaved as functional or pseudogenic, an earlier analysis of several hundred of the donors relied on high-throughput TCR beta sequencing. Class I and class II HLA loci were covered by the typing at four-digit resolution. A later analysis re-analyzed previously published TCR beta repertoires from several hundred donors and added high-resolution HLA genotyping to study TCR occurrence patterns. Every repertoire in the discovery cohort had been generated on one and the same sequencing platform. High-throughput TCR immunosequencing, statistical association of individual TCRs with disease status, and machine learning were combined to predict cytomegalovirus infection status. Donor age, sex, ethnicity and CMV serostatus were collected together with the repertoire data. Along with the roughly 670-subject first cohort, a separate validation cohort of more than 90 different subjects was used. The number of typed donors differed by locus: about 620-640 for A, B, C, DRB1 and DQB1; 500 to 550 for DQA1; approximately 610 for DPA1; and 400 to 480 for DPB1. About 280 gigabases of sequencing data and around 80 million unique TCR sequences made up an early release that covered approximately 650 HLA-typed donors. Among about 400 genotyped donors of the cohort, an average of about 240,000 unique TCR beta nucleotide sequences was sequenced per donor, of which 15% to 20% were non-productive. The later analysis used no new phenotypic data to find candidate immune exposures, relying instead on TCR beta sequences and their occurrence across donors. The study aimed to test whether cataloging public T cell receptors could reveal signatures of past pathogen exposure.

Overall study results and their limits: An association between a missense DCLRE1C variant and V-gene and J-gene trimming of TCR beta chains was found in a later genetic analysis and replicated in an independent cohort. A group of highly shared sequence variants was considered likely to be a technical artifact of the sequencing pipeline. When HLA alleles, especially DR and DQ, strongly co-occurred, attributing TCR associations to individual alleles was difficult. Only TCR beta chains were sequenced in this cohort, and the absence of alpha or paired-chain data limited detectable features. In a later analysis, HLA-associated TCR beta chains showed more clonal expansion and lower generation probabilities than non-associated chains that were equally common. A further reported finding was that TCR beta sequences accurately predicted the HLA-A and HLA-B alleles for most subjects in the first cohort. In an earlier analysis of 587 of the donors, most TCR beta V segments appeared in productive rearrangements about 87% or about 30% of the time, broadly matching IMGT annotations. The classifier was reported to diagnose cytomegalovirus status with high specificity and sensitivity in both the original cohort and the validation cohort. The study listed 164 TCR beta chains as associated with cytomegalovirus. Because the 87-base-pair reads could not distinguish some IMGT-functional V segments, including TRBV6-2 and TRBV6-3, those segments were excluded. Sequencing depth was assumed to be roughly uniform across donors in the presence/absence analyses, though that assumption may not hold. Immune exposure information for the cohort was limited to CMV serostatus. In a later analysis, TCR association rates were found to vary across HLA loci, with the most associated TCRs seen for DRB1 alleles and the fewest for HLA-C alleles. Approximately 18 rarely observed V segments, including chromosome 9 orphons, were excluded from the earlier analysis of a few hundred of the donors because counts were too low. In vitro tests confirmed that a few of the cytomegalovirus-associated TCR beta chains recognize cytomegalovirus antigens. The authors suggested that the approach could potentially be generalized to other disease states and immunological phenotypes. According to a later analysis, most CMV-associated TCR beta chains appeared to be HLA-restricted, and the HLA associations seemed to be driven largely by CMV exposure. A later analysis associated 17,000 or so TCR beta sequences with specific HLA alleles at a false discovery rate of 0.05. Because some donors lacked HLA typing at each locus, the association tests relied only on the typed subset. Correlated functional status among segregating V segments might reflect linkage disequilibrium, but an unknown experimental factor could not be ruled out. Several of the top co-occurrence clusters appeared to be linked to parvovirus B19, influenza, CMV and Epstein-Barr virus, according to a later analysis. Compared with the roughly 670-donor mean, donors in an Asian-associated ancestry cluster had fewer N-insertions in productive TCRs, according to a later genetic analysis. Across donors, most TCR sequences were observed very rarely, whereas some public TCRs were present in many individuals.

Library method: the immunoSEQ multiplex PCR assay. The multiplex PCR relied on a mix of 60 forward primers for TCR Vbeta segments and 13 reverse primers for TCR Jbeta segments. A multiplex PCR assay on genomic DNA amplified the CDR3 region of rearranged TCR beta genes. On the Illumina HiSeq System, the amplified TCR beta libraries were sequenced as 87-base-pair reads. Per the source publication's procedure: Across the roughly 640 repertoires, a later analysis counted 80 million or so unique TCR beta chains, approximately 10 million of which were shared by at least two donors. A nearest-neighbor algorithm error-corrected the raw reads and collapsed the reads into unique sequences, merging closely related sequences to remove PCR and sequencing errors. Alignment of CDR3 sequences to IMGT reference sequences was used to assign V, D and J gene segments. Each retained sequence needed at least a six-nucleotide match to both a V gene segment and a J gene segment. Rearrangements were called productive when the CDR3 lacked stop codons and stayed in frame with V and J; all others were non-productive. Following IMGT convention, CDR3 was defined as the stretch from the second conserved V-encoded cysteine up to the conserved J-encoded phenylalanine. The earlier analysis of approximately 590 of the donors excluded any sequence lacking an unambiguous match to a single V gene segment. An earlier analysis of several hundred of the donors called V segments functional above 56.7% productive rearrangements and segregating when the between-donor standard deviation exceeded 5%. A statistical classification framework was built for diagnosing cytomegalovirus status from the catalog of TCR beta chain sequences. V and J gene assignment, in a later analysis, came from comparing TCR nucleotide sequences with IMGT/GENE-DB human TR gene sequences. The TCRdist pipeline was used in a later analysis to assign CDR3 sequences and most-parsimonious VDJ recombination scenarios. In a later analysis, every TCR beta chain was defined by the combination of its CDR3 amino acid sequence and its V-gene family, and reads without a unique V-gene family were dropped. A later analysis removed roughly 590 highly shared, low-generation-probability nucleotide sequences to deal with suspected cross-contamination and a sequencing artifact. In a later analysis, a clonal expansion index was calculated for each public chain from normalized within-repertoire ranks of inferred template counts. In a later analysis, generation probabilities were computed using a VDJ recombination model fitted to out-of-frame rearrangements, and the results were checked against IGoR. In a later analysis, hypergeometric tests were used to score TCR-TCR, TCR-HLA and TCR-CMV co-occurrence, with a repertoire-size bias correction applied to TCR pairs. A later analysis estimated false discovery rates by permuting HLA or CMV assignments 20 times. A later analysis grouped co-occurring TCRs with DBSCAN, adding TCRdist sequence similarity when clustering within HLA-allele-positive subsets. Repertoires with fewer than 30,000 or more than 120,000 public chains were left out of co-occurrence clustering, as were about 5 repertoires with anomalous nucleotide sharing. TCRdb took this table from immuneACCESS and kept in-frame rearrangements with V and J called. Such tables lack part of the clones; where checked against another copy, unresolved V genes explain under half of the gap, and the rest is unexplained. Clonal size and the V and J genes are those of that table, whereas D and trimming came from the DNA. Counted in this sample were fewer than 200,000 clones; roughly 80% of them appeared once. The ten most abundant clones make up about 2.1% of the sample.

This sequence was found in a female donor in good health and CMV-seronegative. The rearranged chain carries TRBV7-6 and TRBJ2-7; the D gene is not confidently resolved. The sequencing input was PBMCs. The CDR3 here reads CASSLFGGEQYF. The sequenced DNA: TGTGCCAGCAGCTTATTTGGCGGCGAGCAGTACTTC.